The clone carrying this TCR beta chain has ten or more counts. Its antigen is as yet unknown. TCRdb itself ran the multiplex PCR reads through MiXCR, one entry per CDR3 protein. The table records 270,000 or so distinct CDR3 sequences, around 30% of them present only once. Germline assignment: CDR1 SGHRS and CDR2 YFSETQ. The CDR3 sequence is 12 residues long. V lost 3 bases to trimming and J lost 4 bases, with 7 bases between them. The record originates from a study of breast tumors, draining lymph nodes, adjacent tissues. Whole-study findings and limits: Most tumor T cells seemingly derive from lymph node, then expand in tumor. Data only fit, rather than demonstrated, lymph node origin of most tumor T cells. Tumor repertoires ranked between lymph nodes and nontumor tissue in diversity, with V and J gene preferences. Tumor and nontumor repertoires were significantly more similar in luminal-like than in basal-like breast cancer.

The lymph nodes were axillary draining lymph nodes from breast cancer patients. The chain is built from TRBV5-1 and TRBJ1-2; TRBD1 is a possible D gene (5 bases). The sequenced material came from axillary lymph node tissue. The sequence was collected from a female donor with breast cancer. Some clones in this sample may be carry-over from other donors' samples. In DNA, the CDR3 is TGCGCCAGCAGCTCCGGGGGCTATGGCTACACCTTC. Protein: CASSSGGYGYTF.